Reported below is one TCR beta chain. Data came from immunoSEQ multiplex PCR; TCRdb stores just in-frame clones and leaves some out. The sample consists of approximately 50,000 clones, 80% to 95% of them appearing once. Germline V CDR1 and CDR2: LNHDA, SQIVND (reference sequence). The J segment lost 4 bases and the V segment lost 0 bases, leaving 1 base of the junction unmatched. CDR3 size: 17 residues. This chain joins TRBV19 and TRBJ2-2; 14 bases match TRBD2. Sequencing input: PBMCs. This sequence originates from a man aged 35 to 55 with rheumatoid arthritis. The CDR3 loop reads CASSIETSGRATGELFF. In DNA, the CDR3 is TGTGCCAGTAGTATAGAGACTAGCGGGAGGGCCACCGGGGAGCTGTTTTTT. The whole variable domain, filled in from reference TRBV19 and TRBJ2-2, reads DGGITQSPKYLFRKEGQNVTLSCEQNLNHDAMYWYRQDPGQGLRLIYYSQIVNDFQKGDIAEGYSVSREKKESFPLTVTSAQKNPTAFYLCASSIETSGRATGELFFGEGSRLTVL.